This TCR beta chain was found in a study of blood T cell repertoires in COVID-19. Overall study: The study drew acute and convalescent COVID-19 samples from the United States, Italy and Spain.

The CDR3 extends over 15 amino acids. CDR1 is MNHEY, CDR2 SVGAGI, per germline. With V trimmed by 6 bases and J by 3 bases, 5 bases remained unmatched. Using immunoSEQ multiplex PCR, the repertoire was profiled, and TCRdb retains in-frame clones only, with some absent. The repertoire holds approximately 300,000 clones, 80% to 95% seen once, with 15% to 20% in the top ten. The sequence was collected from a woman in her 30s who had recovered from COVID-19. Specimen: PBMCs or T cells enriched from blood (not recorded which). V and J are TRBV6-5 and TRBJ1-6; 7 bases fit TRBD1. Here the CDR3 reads CASSQGQYYNSPLHF. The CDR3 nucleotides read TGTGCCAGCAGCCAGGGACAGTACTATAATTCACCCCTCCACTTT.